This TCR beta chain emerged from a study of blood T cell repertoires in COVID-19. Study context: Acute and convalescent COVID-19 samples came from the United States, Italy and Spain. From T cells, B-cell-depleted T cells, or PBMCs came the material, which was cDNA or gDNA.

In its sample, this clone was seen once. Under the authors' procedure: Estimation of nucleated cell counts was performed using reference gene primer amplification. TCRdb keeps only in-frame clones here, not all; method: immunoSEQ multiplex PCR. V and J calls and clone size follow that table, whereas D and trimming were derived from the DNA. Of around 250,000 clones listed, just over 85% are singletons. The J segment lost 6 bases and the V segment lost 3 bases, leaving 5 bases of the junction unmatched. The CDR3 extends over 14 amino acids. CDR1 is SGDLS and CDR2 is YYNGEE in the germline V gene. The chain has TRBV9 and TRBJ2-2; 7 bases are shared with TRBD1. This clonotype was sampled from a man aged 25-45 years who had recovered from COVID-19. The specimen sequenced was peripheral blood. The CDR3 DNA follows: TGTGCCAGCAGCGCCCTAGGGGGCTCCGGGGAGCTGTTTTTT. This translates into CASSALGGSGELFF.